A selection of T cell receptor beta chains follows, all from one sample in a study of T cell repertoires in cytomegalovirus infection. In TCRdb, the reads were re-called with MiXCR into one record per CDR3 protein. The data contain 290,000 or so distinct CDR3 sequences, about 9.1% of them singletons. Sample: PBMCs. The receptors were gathered from a human donor in good health (CMV status not recorded). Some clones in this sample may be carry-over from other donors' samples. The CDR3 runs from the conserved cysteine through the conserved F or W. A D gene is named only where the DNA matches it firmly. Some rows have no size entry. The others give once, few or many, or a class for an expanded clone.

TRBV7-8	TRBD1	many	TRBJ2-2	TGTGCCAGCAGCGGCCGGGACAGTAACACCGGGGAGCTGTTTTTT	CASSGRDSNTGELFF
TRBV28	NA	NA	TRBJ2-6	TGTGCCAGCAGGGGTCTCGGGGCCAACGTCCTGACTTTC	CASRGLGANVLTF
TRBV5-3	TRBD2	many	TRBJ2-5	TGTGCCAGAAGCTTGGGACTAGCGGAAGAGACCCAGTACTTC	CARSLGLAEETQYF
TRBV20-1	NA	NA	TRBJ2-1	TGCAGTGCTCTGAGGTACAATGAGCAGTTCTTC	CSALRYNEQFF
TRBV29-1	TRBD1	few	TRBJ2-1	TGCAGCGCTGCCCTGGGACAGGGAGTCAATGAGCAGTTCTTC	CSAALGQGVNEQFF
TRBV20-1	TRBD2	few	TRBJ2-5	TGCAGTGCTAGAGTCTCTACTAGCGTTGAAGAGACCCAGTACTTC	CSARVSTSVEETQYF
TRBV7-8	TRBD2	many	TRBJ2-1	TGTGCCAGCAGTTTAGGGGAGGGGCATTCCTACAATGAGCAGTTCTTC	CASSLGEGHSYNEQFF
TRBV19	NA	NA	TRBJ1-3	TGTGCCAGTAGTCGATATATGACAGAGAGCTCTGGAAACACCATATATTTT	CASSRYMTESSGNTIYF
TRBV7-9	NA	many	TRBJ2-7	TGTGCCAGCAGGTGGGGGTCGGACAGCTCCTACGAGCAGTACTTC	CASRWGSDSSYEQYF
TRBV7-6	NA	many	TRBJ2-5	TGTGCCAGCAGCTCCTGGACTGGGGCCGCGGAGACCCAGTACTTC	CASSSWTGAAETQYF
TRBV7-9	NA	many	TRBJ1-5	TGTGCCAGCAGCTCAGGGACGTTAAAGCCCCAGCATTTT	CASSSGTLKPQHF
TRBV7-9	NA	few	TRBJ1-1	TGTGCCAGCAGCTCGAAGTCCGGGCCAAGGGGCGGCACTGAAGCTTTCTTT	CASSSKSGPRGGTEAFF
TRBV18	NA	NA	TRBJ2-5	TGTGCCAGCTCCCACATCAGCCAAGAGACCCAGTACTTC	CASSHISQETQYF
TRBV9	TRBD2	few	TRBJ2-1	TGTGCCAGCGGTGAGCGGGGGGTCTCCTACAATGAGCAGTTCTTC	CASGERGVSYNEQFF
TRBV7-2	TRBD1	many	TRBJ2-1	TGTGCCAGCAGCCCCCCGACAGGGAGCTCCTACAATGAGCAGTTCTTC	CASSPPTGSSYNEQFF
TRBV20-1	NA	few	TRBJ2-7	TGCAGTGCTAGAGGAGGCGGATCCTACGAGCAGTACTTC	CSARGGGSYEQYF
TRBV5-4	NA	many	TRBJ1-5	TGTGCCAGCAGCACCAGGGGTGGCAATCAGCCCCAGCATTTT	CASSTRGGNQPQHF
TRBV20-1	NA	many	TRBJ1-1	TGCAGTGCTAGGGGGAGGGTGGGGACGGTGAACACTGAAGCTTTCTTT	CSARGRVGTVNTEAFF
TRBV29-1	TRBD2	few	TRBJ2-1	TGCAGCGGCAGGACTAGCGGGGGGGGGAATGAGCAGTTCTTC	CSGRTSGGGNEQFF
TRBV29-1	NA	few	TRBJ1-2	TGCAGCGTCATTGACGGGGAAAGATATGGCTACACCTTC	CSVIDGERYGYTF
TRBV12-3/TRBV12-4	NA	many	TRBJ1-4	TGTGCCAGCAGTTTAGCAATAGGGGGTTTTAATGAAAAACTGTTTTTT	CASSLAIGGFNEKLFF
TRBV5-6	NA	many	TRBJ2-4	TGTGCCAGCAGCTTGGCCGGGGCCAAAAACATTCAGTACTTC	CASSLAGAKNIQYF
TRBV7-6	NA	many	TRBJ2-7	TGTGCCAGCAGCTTTGGGCAGCCTACCTACGAGCAGTACTTC	CASSFGQPTYEQYF
TRBV19	NA	NA	TRBJ2-2	TGTGCCAGTACCCCTCGAAGAAACGATTGGAGTAACGGGGAGCTGGTTTTT	CASTPRRNDWSNGELVF
TRBV18	NA	many	TRBJ2-7	TGTGCCAGCTCACCGAACTCCTACGAGCAGTACTTC	CASSPNSYEQYF
TRBV12-3/TRBV12-4	TRBD1	many	TRBJ1-5	TGTGCCAGCAGTCGGGACAGGGGGGATCAGCCCCAGCATTTT	CASSRDRGDQPQHF
TRBV20-1	NA	many	TRBJ1-1	TGCAGTGCTAGAGACCCACGGATTATGAACACTGAAGCTTTCTTT	CSARDPRIMNTEAFF
TRBV6-2/TRBV6-3	NA	many	TRBJ2-1	TGTGCCAGCAGTTATGGAGTCAATGAGCAGTTCTTC	CASSYGVNEQFF
TRBV7-9	NA	many	TRBJ1-1	TGTGCCAGCAGCCCTCCGGAGAACACTGAAGCTTTCTTT	CASSPPENTEAFF
TRBV27	NA	NA	TRBJ2-5	TGTGCCAGCAGTGCAAACCTCCGGATGGAGACCCAGTACTTC	CASSANLRMETQYF
TRBV6-2/TRBV6-3	TRBD1	many	TRBJ1-3	TGTGCCAGCAGTCCGGGACAGGGTCATTCTGGAAACACCATATATTTT	CASSPGQGHSGNTIYF
TRBV7-8	TRBD2	few	TRBJ2-2	TGTGCCAGCAGCTTTTTAGCGGGGGGGCTGACCGGGGAGCTGTTTTTT	CASSFLAGGLTGELFF
TRBV10-3	TRBD2	few	TRBJ2-1	TGTGCCATCAGTGAGTCGGGGGGGAAGTACAATGAGCAGTTCTTC	CAISESGGKYNEQFF
TRBV23-1	TRBD1	NA	TRBJ1-2	TGCGCCAGCAGTCAATCGAGAGACAGGGGTCCTTTAGGCTATGGCTACACCTTC	CASSQSRDRGPLGYGYTF
TRBV29-1	NA	few	TRBJ1-1	TGCAGCGGCCACGGGGGGAGCCCCTACACTGAAGCTTTCTTT	CSGHGGSPYTEAFF
TRBV28	NA	many	TRBJ1-4	TGTGCCAGCAGTTTAGTAGGAGTCGTAACTAATGAAAAACTGTTTTTT	CASSLVGVVTNEKLFF
TRBV5-1	NA	many	TRBJ1-1	TGCGCCAGCAGCAACGGACAGCCCAACACTGAAGCTTTCTTT	CASSNGQPNTEAFF
TRBV20-1	NA	NA	TRBJ2-1	TGCAGTGCGCGGGACGGTCTTACATACAATGAGCAGTTCTTC	CSARDGLTYNEQFF
TRBV9	TRBD1	NA	TRBJ2-1	TGTGCCAGCAGCCCGGACAGGCTCCTCTCCTACAATGAGCAGTTCTTC	CASSPDRLLSYNEQFF
TRBV7-6	TRBD1	many	TRBJ2-5	TGTGCCAGCAGCTCCCGGGACAGGGGATGGGAGACCCAGTACTTC	CASSSRDRGWETQYF
TRBV7-2	TRBD2	many	TRBJ2-3	TGTGCCAGCAGCTTAGAATGGACTAGCGGGGGGGCCACAGATACGCAGTATTTT	CASSLEWTSGGATDTQYF
TRBV28	NA	many	TRBJ1-4	TGTGCCAGCAAAGGGTGGGCAGATGAAAAACTGTTTTTT	CASKGWADEKLFF
TRBV12-3/TRBV12-4	TRBD1	many	TRBJ2-2	TGTGCCAGCAGCTGGACAGGAAACACCGGGGAGCTGTTTTTT	CASSWTGNTGELFF
TRBV18	TRBD1	many	TRBJ2-2	TGTGCCAGCCGCCTCGGGACAGACACCGGGGAGCTGTTTTTT	CASRLGTDTGELFF
TRBV3-1	NA	NA	TRBJ2-1	TGTGCCAGCAGCCAAGACCCCTTCGGGGGCAATGAGCAGTTCTTC	CASSQDPFGGNEQFF